This T cell receptor (beta chain) was retrieved from a study of shared clonotypes between healthy human individuals. Overall study results and limits: The sharing of 4% to 5.5% of naive CD4 clonotypes was seen across several donors. Across subsets, estimated richness was generally greater for naive than for memory populations.

On this clone itself: Its target is unknown.

V shed 6 bases, J shed 2 bases, and the junction held 6 bases outside the gene matches. The CDR3 runs 15 residues. Germline CDR1 and CDR2: MDHEN and SYDVKM. Investigators spread the genomic DNA of each subset evenly over several immunoSEQ plates. Here immunoSEQ multiplex PCR was the method, and the copy in TCRdb shows in-frame clones only, minus some. Among 780,000 or so clones listed, 55% to 80% were seen once. The sequencing input was memory CD4+ T cells sorted from blood. The subset was: CD45RA-negative fraction. This clonotype originated in a woman in her 30s in good health. The chain recombines TRBV28 with TRBJ1-4; 7 nucleotides match TRBD1. Here the CDR3 DNA reads TGTGCCAGCAGAACCGGGACAGCCACTAATGAAAAACTGTTTTTT. The encoded protein is CASRTGTATNEKLFF. Full variable domain (rest looked up from reference TRBV28 and TRBJ1-4): DVKVTQSSRYLVKRTGEKVFLECVQDMDHENMFWYRQDPGLGLRLIYFSYDVKMKEKGDIPEGYSVSREKKERFSLILESASTNQTSMYLCASRTGTATNEKLFFGSGTQLSVL.